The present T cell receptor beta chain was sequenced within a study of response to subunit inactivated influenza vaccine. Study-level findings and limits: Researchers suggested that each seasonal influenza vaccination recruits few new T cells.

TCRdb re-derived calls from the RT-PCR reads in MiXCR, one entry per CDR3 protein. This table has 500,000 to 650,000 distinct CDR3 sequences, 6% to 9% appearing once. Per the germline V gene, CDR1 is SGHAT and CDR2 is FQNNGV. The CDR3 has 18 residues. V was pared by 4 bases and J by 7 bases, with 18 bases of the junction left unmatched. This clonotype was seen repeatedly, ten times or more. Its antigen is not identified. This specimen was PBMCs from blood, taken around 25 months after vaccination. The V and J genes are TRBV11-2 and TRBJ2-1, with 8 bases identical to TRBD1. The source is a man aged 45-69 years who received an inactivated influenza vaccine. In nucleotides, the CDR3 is TGTGCCAGCAGCTCCCTGTGGGGGGACAGGTCTCTTATGAATGAGCAGTTCTTC. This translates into CASSSLWGDRSLMNEQFF.